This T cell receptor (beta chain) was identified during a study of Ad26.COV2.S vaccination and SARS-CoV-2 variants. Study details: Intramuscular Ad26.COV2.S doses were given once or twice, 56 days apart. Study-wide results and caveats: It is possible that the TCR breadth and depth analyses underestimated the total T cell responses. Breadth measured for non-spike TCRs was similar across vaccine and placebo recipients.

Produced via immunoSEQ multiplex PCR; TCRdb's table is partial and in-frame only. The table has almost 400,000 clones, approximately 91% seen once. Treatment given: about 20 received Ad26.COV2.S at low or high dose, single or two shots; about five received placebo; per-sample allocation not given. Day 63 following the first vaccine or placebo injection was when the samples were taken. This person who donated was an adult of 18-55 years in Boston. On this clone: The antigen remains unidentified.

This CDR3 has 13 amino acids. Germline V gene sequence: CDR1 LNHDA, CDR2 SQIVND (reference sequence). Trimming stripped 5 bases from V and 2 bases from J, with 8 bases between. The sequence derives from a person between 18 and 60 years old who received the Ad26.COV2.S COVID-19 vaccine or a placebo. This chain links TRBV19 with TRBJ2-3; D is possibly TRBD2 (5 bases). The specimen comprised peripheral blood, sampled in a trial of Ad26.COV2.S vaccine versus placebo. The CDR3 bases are TGTGCCAGTAGTCCGGAGGACACAGATACGCAGTATTTT. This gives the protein CASSPEDTDTQYF.